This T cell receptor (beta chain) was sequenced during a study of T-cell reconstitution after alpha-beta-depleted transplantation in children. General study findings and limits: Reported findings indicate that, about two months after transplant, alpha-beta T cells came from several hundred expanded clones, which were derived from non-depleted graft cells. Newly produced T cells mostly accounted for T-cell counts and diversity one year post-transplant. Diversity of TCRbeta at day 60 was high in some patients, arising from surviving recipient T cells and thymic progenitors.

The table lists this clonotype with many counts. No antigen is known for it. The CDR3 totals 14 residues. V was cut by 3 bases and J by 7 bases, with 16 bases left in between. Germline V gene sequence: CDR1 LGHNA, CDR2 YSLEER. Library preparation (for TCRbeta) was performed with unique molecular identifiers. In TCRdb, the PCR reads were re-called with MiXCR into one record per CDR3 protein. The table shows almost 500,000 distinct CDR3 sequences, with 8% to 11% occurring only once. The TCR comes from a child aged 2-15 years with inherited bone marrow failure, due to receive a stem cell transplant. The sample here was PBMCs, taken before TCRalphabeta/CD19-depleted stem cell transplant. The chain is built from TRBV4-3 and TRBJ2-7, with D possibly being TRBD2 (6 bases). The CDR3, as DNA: TGCGCCAGCAGCCAGGTGGGTGCCCGGGGGGAGCAGTACTTC. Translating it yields CASSQVGARGEQYF.